A single sample gave rise to the 9 T cell receptor beta chains below, sequenced in a study of blood T cells in healthy people across ages. For the second PCR, which ran for about 6 to 11 cycles, a sample-barcoded 5' primer and a J-beta primer mix were used. TCRdb ran MiXCR on the 5' RACE reads and lists one entry per CDR3 protein. The table includes 1.5 million to 2 million distinct CDR3 sequences, 28% detected once. Sequencing was carried out using blood. The receptors here all came from a woman aged 30 to 39 in good health.

The chain joins TRBV12-3 or TRBV12-4 to TRBJ1-2; 9 bases align to TRBD1. This CDR3 has 15 amino acids. V dropped 5 bases and J dropped 8; count of bases not matched to a gene: 12. CDR3 nucleotides: TGTGCCAGCAGTGAAACAGGGGGCCCGGGGTACGGCTACACCTTC. It yields the protein CASSETGGPGYGYTF.

The chain is built from TRBV9 and TRBJ2-1; 8 bases line up with TRBD2. With V trimmed by 3 bases and J by 7 bases, 9 bases remained unmatched. The CDR3 is 15 residues long. The V gene's germline CDR1 is SGDLS and CDR2 YYNGEE. The CDR3 here is CASSGGGLGSNEQFF. The DNA for the CDR3 is TGTGCCAGCAGCGGGGGGGGACTAGGAAGTAATGAGCAGTTCTTC.

V and J are TRBV10-2 and TRBJ2-3; D unresolved. From germline, CDR1 is WSHSY and CDR2 SAAADI. The V and J ends lost 0 bases and 0 bases respectively, with 13 bases between them. The CDR3 runs to 17 residues. CDR3 amino acids: CASSESIGGSSTDTQYF. The CDR3 DNA follows: TGCGCCAGCAGTGAGTCGATTGGCGGATCTAGCACAGATACGCAGTATTTT.

The chain has TRBV12-3 or TRBV12-4 and TRBJ2-7; 7 nucleotides align to TRBD2. CDR3 length: 17 amino acids. Trimming took 0 bases from V and 4 from J; bases not matched to a gene: 12. This chain's CDR3 is CASSLAGGIGVLYEQYF. The DNA for the CDR3 is TGTGCCAGCAGTTTAGCGGGGGGGATCGGGGTTCTGTACGAGCAGTACTTC.

Turning to this clonotype: A much larger clone sits a single nucleotide away, making a read error possible. The chain couples TRBV2 to TRBJ1-2; no reliable D call. CDR1 and CDR2 (germline): SNHLY, FYNNEI. CDR3 length: 12 amino acids. In nucleotides, the CDR3 is TGTGTCAGCAGTGAGACGAGTTCGGGCTACACCTTC. Translation: CVSSETSSGYTF.

The chain employs TRBV7-2 and TRBJ1-4; a weak D match, TRBD1 (5 bases). Deletions cut 3 bases from V and 8 bases from J, with 13 bases between. Germline CDR1 and CDR2: SGHTA and FQGNSA. The CDR3 is 14 residues long. As DNA, the CDR3 is TGTGCCAGCAGCTTTGGCAGGGAGAGGGAAAAACTGTTTTTT. Its protein is CASSFGREREKLFF.

As for this clonotype: One junction end disagrees with the germline gene, perhaps due to a read error. V and J are TRBV29-1 and TRBJ2-1; D is uncertain. The CDR3 runs to 13 residues. Looked up from germline, CDR1 is SQVTM and CDR2 is ANQGSEA. The CDR3 DNA sequence: TGCAGCGCGACGGATCTCCCCTACGATGAGCAGTTCTTC. This sequence encodes CSATDLPYDEQFF.

The chain links TRBV7-6 to TRBJ2-5, with 8 bases fitting TRBD1. Germline V gene lookup returns CDR1 SGHVS and CDR2 FNYEAQ. The J segment lost 4 bases and the V segment lost 1 base, leaving 14 bases of the junction unmatched. The CDR3 length is 18 residues. DNA of the CDR3: TGTGCCAGCAGCTTAGAACGGCAGGGGGCGCATGTTGTAGAGACCCAGTACTTC. This gives the protein CASSLERQGAHVVETQYF.

The chain links TRBV5-5 to TRBJ2-5; D is possibly TRBD2 (7 bases). There are 15 residues in the CDR3. Looked up from germline, CDR1 is SGHKS and CDR2 is YYEKEE (reference sequence). V lost 1 base, J lost 4 bases, and 14 bases lay in between. CDR3 in amino acids: CASSLRGGGGETQYF. The CDR3 DNA follows: TGTGCCAGCAGCTTGAGGGGGGGGGGCGGAGAGACCCAGTACTTC. The whole variable domain, filled in from reference TRBV5-5 and TRBJ2-5, reads DAGVTQSPTHLIKTRGQQVTLRCSPISGHKSVSWYQQVLGQGPQFIFQYYEKEERGRGNFPDRFSARQFPNYSSELNVNALLLGDSALYLCASSLRGGGGETQYFGPGTRLLVL.